A single sample is the source of the 14 T cell receptor beta chains below, sequenced in a study of identical twins (dated by TCRdb to about 2016). Libraries were constructed by 5' RACE. Sequencing used an Illumina HiSeq 2000. Clones were called with MiXCR by TCRdb after fastp trimmed the public reads at Q25, and only in-frame beta chains were retained. A single entry per CDR3 protein holds the most common genes and DNA from its merged rows. For this sample the table gives about 100,000 distinct CDR3 sequences, of which 5.9% were detected only once. Approximately 12% of the sample lies in the top ten. The sample comprised memory T cells sorted from blood. This specimen's cell subset or site label, per the study, means: CD45RO+ enriched T cells. Receptors were obtained from a woman aged 50 to 60 in good health.

The J gene is TRBJ2-5, the V gene TRBV3-1; 7 nucleotides line up with TRBD2. With 0 bases clipped from V and 5 bases from J, the junction kept 9 bases outside the gene matches. The CDR3 loop spans 16 amino acids. The germline V gene encodes CDR1 LGHDT and CDR2 YNNKEL (reference sequence). Here the CDR3 reads CASSQEGGGREETQYF. CDR3 coding DNA: TGTGCCAGCAGCCAAGAAGGTGGGGGGAGGGAGGAGACCCAGTACTTC.

Many counts were recorded for this clonotype. The V gene is TRBV10-3, the J gene TRBJ2-3; D possibly matches TRBD1 or TRBD2 (5 bases each). With 3 bases removed from V and 2 bases from J, the gap between germline ends came to 12 bases. CDR1 is ENHRY, CDR2 SYGVKD, per germline. The CDR3 length is 15 residues. DNA of the CDR3: TGTGCCATCAGTGACCGGGACGGATTCACAGATACGCAGTATTTT. Translation gives CAISDRDGFTDTQYF.

This clonotype was found many times. CDR3 protein: CASATRGAGEQFF. For the CDR3, the DNA is TGTGCTAGTGCTACACGGGGGGCCGGTGAGCAGTTCTTC. The chain employs TRBV12-5 and TRBJ2-1, with a tentative D call TRBD2 (7 bases). The germline gives CDR1 LGHNT, CDR2 FRNRAP. Trimming pared 7 bases from V and 9 bases from J, leaving 16 bases between. This CDR3 spans 13 amino acids.

This clonotype was counted at least ten times. The chain recombines TRBV11-2 with TRBJ1-1; 7 bases match TRBD1. Germline values: CDR1 SGHAT, CDR2 FQNNGV. This CDR3 is built from 12 residues. V lost 5 bases to trimming and J lost 7 bases; unmatched junction nucleotides: 4. The CDR3 nucleotides read TGTGCCAGCAGCGACAGGGTCGGTGAAGCTTTCTTT. Protein sequence: CASSDRVGEAFF.

This clonotype was seen a handful of times. The chain employs TRBV2 and TRBJ2-3, with D tentatively TRBD2 (5 bases). The CDR3 length is 16 residues. CDR1 SNHLY and CDR2 FYNNEI come from the germline V gene. Trimming stripped 8 bases from V and 0 bases from J, with 18 bases between. The CDR3 coding sequence is TGTGCCAGCCTCCCTTCTTTAGCGAGAAGCACAGATACGCAGTATTTT. Protein sequence: CASLPSLARSTDTQYF.

Ten or more counts support this clonotype. The J gene is TRBJ2-5, the V gene TRBV10-1; no firm D call. V lost 0 bases to trimming and J lost 6 bases, with 11 bases between them. The CDR3 is made up of 14 amino acids. The germline gives CDR1 WNHNN, CDR2 SYGVQD (reference sequence). The CDR3: CASSESGPSKTQYF. CDR3 bases: TGCGCCAGCAGTGAGTCAGGACCGAGCAAGACCCAGTACTTC.

This clonotype was picked up a small number of times. The chain employs TRBV6-1 and TRBJ2-7; a possible D gene is TRBD1 (5 bases). CDR3 length: 13 amino acids. CDR1 and CDR2 from the germline V gene are MNHNS and SASEGT. V was shortened by 4 bases and J by 6 bases, with 13 bases between the two germline ends. In nucleotides, the CDR3 is TGTGCCAGCAGTGCCCTTACAGGTGCCGAGCAGTACGTC. This codes for CASSALTGAEQYV.

In its sample, this clonotype was seen a few times. J is TRBJ2-1 and V is TRBV20-1, with TRBD2 as a possible D gene (6 bases). The CDR3 is made up of 13 amino acids. Germline values: CDR1 DFQATT, CDR2 SNEGSKA (reference sequence). V was trimmed by 4 bases and J by 10 bases, leaving 17 bases between them. The CDR3 bases are TGCAGTGCTAATAGCCCGGGACTCCCCGAGCAGTTCTTC. It yields the protein CSANSPGLPEQFF.

This clonotype came up many times. The gene calls are TRBV20-1 and TRBJ1-2; no clear D. The CDR3 extends over 15 amino acids. The germline V gene encodes CDR1 DFQATT and CDR2 SNEGSKA (reference sequence). V lost 0 bases to trimming and J lost 7 bases, with 18 bases between them. The CDR3 loop is CSARDVEVETRGYTF. CDR3 sequence (DNA): TGCAGTGCTAGAGATGTCGAGGTAGAGACCCGTGGCTACACCTTC.

Only a few counts were recorded for this clonotype. This sequence joins TRBV11-1 and TRBJ1-2; TRBD1 might be the D (6 bases). This CDR3 contains 13 residues. The ends were cut back, 5 bases at V and 6 bases at J, with 13 bases in the middle. Germline V gene lookup returns CDR1 SGHAT and CDR2 FQDESV (reference sequence). As DNA, the CDR3 is TGTGCCAGCAGCCACAGGGCCTCCAATGGCTACACCTTC. This translates into CASSHRASNGYTF.

There are a few counts of this clonotype. This sequence joins TRBV2 and TRBJ2-3, with D possibly being TRBD1 or TRBD2 (5 bases each). The V gene's germline CDR1 is SNHLY and CDR2 FYNNEI. This CDR3 has 15 residues. The V end lost 3 bases, the J end lost 4 bases, and 14 bases lay between the germline ends. CDR3 coding DNA: TGTGCCAGCAGTGACTGGGGGAACTTGGCAGATACGCAGTATTTT. It specifies CASSDWGNLADTQYF.

The V and J genes are TRBV20-1 and TRBJ2-7; 7 bases fit TRBD2. The junction had 6 bases not matched to a gene; V was cut back by 1 base and J by 6 bases. The CDR3 sequence is 13 residues long. Germline CDR1 is DFQATT and CDR2 is SNEGSKA (reference sequence). The DNA for the CDR3 is TGCAGTGCTAGAGGTGGGAGGGATGGCGAGCAGTACGTC. This codes for CSARGGRDGEQYV.

Here the CDR3 reads CASSQVTGGYTF. The CDR3 nucleotides read TGTGCCAGCAGCCAAGTGACAGGTGGCTACACCTTC. The V call is TRBV3-1, the J call TRBJ1-2; possibly TRBD1 for D (6 bases). Germline V gene sequence: CDR1 LGHDT, CDR2 YNNKEL (reference sequence). The CDR3 extends over 12 amino acids. The V end was cut by 1 base, the J end by 7 bases, with 7 bases between.

The rearrangement uses TRBV7-6 and TRBJ2-2; 9 bases align to TRBD2. The CDR3 spans 16 residues. The V gene's germline CDR1 is SGHVS and CDR2 FNYEAQ. V gave up 5 bases and J gave up 6 bases; unmatched junction bases: 10. CDR3: CASSVVSGSPAGELFF. The CDR3 nucleotides are TGTGCCAGCAGCGTAGTTAGCGGGAGTCCGGCCGGGGAGCTGTTTTTT.